The 19 T cell receptor beta chains presented below share a single source sample, sequenced in a study of post-analysis software for immune sequencing data (dated by TCRdb to about 2015). The study at large found these results: Roughly 5 TRBV segments, including TRBV5-6, TRBV5-1 and TRBV20-1, were significantly more frequent in patients than controls.

Library construction relied on PCR. TCRdb records Illumina HiSeq 2500 as the sequencer. To reduce PCR and sequencing biases, unique molecular identifiers were built into the TCR beta cDNA libraries. The public reads were reanalyzed by TCRdb: fastp trimming at Q25, MiXCR alignment, in-frame beta chains only. A single entry per CDR3 protein holds the most common genes and DNA from its merged rows. This sample has a few hundred thousand distinct CDR3 sequences in its table, and approximately 34% of those were observed once. The ten largest clonotypes hold about 5.6% of the sample. These receptors' antigens are unknown. Sequencing input: blood. The receptors stem from a girl under 18 with multiple sclerosis.

This clonotype turned up a few times. The chain combines TRBV5-1 with TRBJ1-2; D is undetermined. CDR1 is SGHRS and CDR2 is YFSETQ in the germline V gene. The CDR3 totals 16 residues. V lost 1 base, J lost 4 bases, and 17 bases lay in between. DNA for the CDR3: TGCGCCAGCAGCTTGTTAGCCCAGTCTGAGACCTATGGCTACACCTTC. Translation gives CASSLLAQSETYGYTF.

J is TRBJ1-2 and V is TRBV12-3 or TRBV12-4; D is possibly TRBD1 (6 bases). This CDR3 comprises 13 residues. The V end was cut by 5 bases, the J end by 4 bases, with 11 bases between. Here the CDR3 DNA reads TGTGCCAGCAGTGTAGACAGGATCTATGGCTACACCTTC. Protein product: CASSVDRIYGYTF.

This clonotype occurred a few times. V is TRBV6-6 and J is TRBJ2-5; D is unclear. V lost 7 bases to trimming and J lost 4 bases, with 7 bases between them. Germline V gene data show CDR1 as MNHNY and CDR2 as SVGAGI (reference sequence). The CDR3 sequence is 11 residues long. The CDR3 loop reads CASTTLETQYF. The CDR3 nucleotides are TGTGCCAGCACCACCCTAGAGACCCAGTACTTC.

CDR3 amino acids: CASSLTGGATNEKLFF. In nucleotides, the CDR3 is TGTGCCAGCAGCCTGACAGGTGGAGCAACTAATGAAAAACTGTTTTTT. The genes are TRBV14 and TRBJ1-4; a possible D gene is TRBD1 (6 bases). Trimming pared 4 bases from V and 0 bases from J, leaving 12 bases between. The germline V gene encodes CDR1 SGHDN and CDR2 FVKESK. The CDR3 length is 16 residues.

This clonotype was detected only a few times. Its ends do not fully match the called genes, so a read error is possible. This chain links TRBV20-1 with TRBJ1-5; the match to TRBD1 covers 8 bases. The CDR3 sequence is 16 residues long. The germline CDR1 and CDR2 sequences are DFQATT and SNEGSKA (reference sequence). The CDR3 nucleotides are TGCAGTGCTAAAAGTAACAGGGGGGCCTTTAATCACCCCCAGCATTTT. Its protein is CSAKSNRGAFNHPQHF.

J is TRBJ2-7 and V is TRBV5-1; 14 nucleotides line up with TRBD2. Germline CDR1 reads SGHRS; CDR2 reads YFSETQ. V dropped 0 bases and J dropped 2; count of bases not matched to a gene: 4. The CDR3 has 17 amino acids. For the CDR3, the DNA is TGCGCCAGCAGCTTGGATTGGACTAGCGGGGGGACCTACGAGCAGTACTTC. Its protein is CASSLDWTSGGTYEQYF. Filled out from reference TRBV5-1 and TRBJ2-7, the complete variable domain reads KAGVTQTPRYLIKTRGQQVTLSCSPISGHRSVSWYQQTPGQGLQFLFEYFSETQRNKGNFPGRFSGRQFSNSRSEMNVSTLELGDSALYLCASSLDWTSGGTYEQYFGPGTRLTVT.

This clonotype was picked up a small number of times. This chain links TRBV12-3 or TRBV12-4 with TRBJ1-6; D ambiguous. The CDR3 loop spans 16 amino acids. V was clipped by 1 base and J by 0 bases, with 7 bases between them. CDR3 in DNA: TGTGCCAGCAGTTTAGGATTCAGCTCCTATAATTCACCCCTCCACTTT. Residues: CASSLGFSSYNSPLHF.

The J gene is TRBJ1-2, the V gene TRBV7-9, with D uncertain. Germline values: CDR1 SEHNR, CDR2 FQNEAQ (reference sequence). The CDR3 contains 13 residues. V shed 4 bases and J shed 8 bases, with 14 bases lying between them. CDR3 DNA sequence: TGTGCCAGCAGCTCCCGCGGAGAAGGAGGCTACACCTTC. Residues: CASSSRGEGGYTF.

The sample holds a few counts of this clonotype. The rearrangement uses TRBV10-1 and TRBJ1-6, with D maybe TRBD1 (5 bases). The CDR3 spans 15 residues. Trimming took off 0 bases at V and 9 bases at J, with 12 bases between the two ends. Per germline, CDR1 WNHNN and CDR2 SYGVQD (reference sequence). The CDR3 DNA reads TGCGCCAGCAGTGAGTCCCCAGCAGGGCGTTCACCCCTCCACTTT. Its translation: CASSESPAGRSPLHF.

This clonotype was found a few times. The genes are TRBV5-1 and TRBJ2-5; no definite D call. The CDR3 totals 14 residues. The germline CDR1 and CDR2 sequences are SGHRS and YFSETQ. Trimming removed 3 bases from V and 3 bases from J, with 12 bases in between. This CDR3 is CASSWASGEETQYF. The CDR3, as DNA: TGCGCCAGCAGCTGGGCCTCAGGCGAAGAGACCCAGTACTTC. The complete variable domain, with remaining parts taken from reference TRBV5-1 and TRBJ2-5, reads KAGVTQTPRYLIKTRGQQVTLSCSPISGHRSVSWYQQTPGQGLQFLFEYFSETQRNKGNFPGRFSGRQFSNSRSEMNVSTLELGDSALYLCASSWASGEETQYFGPGTRLLVL.

A note on this clonotype: At one end the junction does not follow the germline gene, possibly because of a read error. J is TRBJ1-4 and V is TRBV18; D is unresolved. Germline values: CDR1 KGHSH, CDR2 LQKENI. The CDR3 contains 14 residues. CDR3 sequence: CASSPTFRIEKLFF. The CDR3 DNA reads as TGTGCCAGTTCACCAACGTTTCGGATTGAAAAACTGTTTTTT.

The V and J genes are TRBV9 and TRBJ2-5, with 7 nucleotides matching TRBD1. CDR1 is SGDLS and CDR2 is YYNGEE in the germline V gene. The CDR3 consists of 14 residues. The V gene end was trimmed by 2 bases and the J gene end by 5 bases; junction bases not matched to a gene: 6. This chain's CDR3 is CASSVEGAYETQYF. The CDR3 DNA follows: TGTGCCAGCAGCGTTGAGGGGGCGTATGAGACCCAGTACTTC.

This clonotype has a handful of counts. The chain joins TRBV29-1 to TRBJ1-2; D is unclear. CDR3 length: 14 amino acids. Germline CDR1 reads SQVTM; CDR2 reads ANQGSEA. The V end lost 4 bases, the J end lost 3 bases, and 15 bases lay between the germline ends. The CDR3 here is CSVGTRQRDYGYTF. As DNA, the CDR3 is TGCAGCGTTGGGACCCGCCAAAGGGACTATGGCTACACCTTC.

V and J are TRBV12-5 and TRBJ2-7; D gene uncertain. The CDR3 consists of 13 residues. Deletions cut 7 bases from V and 0 bases from J, with 10 bases between. Germline V gives CDR1 LGHNT, CDR2 FRNRAP. The CDR3 sequence: CASASDFSYEQYF. In nucleotides, the CDR3 is TGTGCTAGTGCCTCCGACTTCTCCTACGAGCAGTACTTC.

The J gene is TRBJ1-6, the V gene TRBV4-1, with a weak D call TRBD1 (6 bases). Germline lookup yields CDR1 MGHRA and CDR2 YSYEKL. The CDR3 spans 13 residues. Trimming removed 4 bases from V and 10 bases from J, with 11 bases in between. The CDR3 region has the DNA TGCGCCAGCAGCCTCACAGGGATGTCACCCCTCCACTTT. Translating it yields CASSLTGMSPLHF.

This clonotype has only a few counts. The gene calls are TRBV5-1 and TRBJ2-5; possible D gene TRBD2, 6 bases. The CDR3 loop spans 11 amino acids. V was shortened by 3 bases and J by 13 bases, with 13 bases between the two germline ends. Germline V gene sequence: CDR1 SGHRS, CDR2 YFSETQ. CDR3 in DNA: TGCGCCAGCAGCTCGAAAGGGCGGGGGTACTTC. Its protein product is CASSSKGRGYF.

The chain recombines TRBV5-6 with TRBJ1-2; no clear D. With 2 bases removed from V and 0 bases from J, the gap between germline ends came to 11 bases. CDR1 and CDR2 from the germline V gene are SGHDT and YYEEEE. CDR3 length equals 15 residues. CDR3 in DNA: TGTGCCAGCAGCTTTCGCCAATGGGCTAACTATGGCTACACCTTC. Translated: CASSFRQWANYGYTF.

V and J are TRBV2 and TRBJ2-1; TRBD1 matches 9 bases. Looked up from germline, CDR1 is SNHLY and CDR2 is FYNNEI. The junction had 5 bases not matched to a gene; V was cut back by 6 bases and J by 8 bases. CDR3 length: 13 residues. CDR3 in amino acids: CASRGQGGDEQFF. CDR3 nucleotide sequence: TGTGCCAGCAGGGGACAGGGTGGGGATGAGCAGTTCTTC.

The J gene is TRBJ1-1, the V gene TRBV20-1; a possible D gene is TRBD1 (6 bases). Deletions cut 4 bases from V and 7 bases from J, with 19 bases between. The CDR3 loop spans 14 amino acids. Germline V CDR1 and CDR2: DFQATT, SNEGSKA (reference sequence). The CDR3: CSAIEGHGGLEAFF. CDR3 in DNA: TGCAGTGCTATAGAGGGACACGGGGGGCTTGAAGCTTTCTTT.